Below, 17 T cell receptor beta chains from the same sample are listed, as sequenced in a study of T cell responses to AZD1222 COVID-19 vaccine. TCRdb's table, derived via immunoSEQ multiplex PCR, lists solely in-frame clones and lacks some. The data hold around 140,000 clones, with around 84% observed a single time. The starting material was peripheral blood, obtained 28 days after the second AZD1222 dose. All receptors come from an adult who received the AZD1222 COVID-19 vaccine.

The table lists this clone with a count of one. J is TRBJ2-2 and V is TRBV12-3 or TRBV12-4; D not resolved. Deletions cut 6 bases from V and 8 bases from J, with 13 bases between. The CDR3 covers 13 residues. CDR3 in amino acids: CASRKDLSGELFF. For the CDR3, the DNA is TGTGCCAGCAGAAAGGACCTTTCTGGGGAGCTGTTTTTT.

This rearrangement joins TRBV7-9 to TRBJ2-3, with D unresolved. Deletions cut 4 bases from V and 0 bases from J, with 14 bases between. In germline, CDR1 is SEHNR, CDR2 FQNEAQ (reference sequence). This CDR3 comprises 16 residues. CDR3 protein: CASSSPVASSTDTQYF. The DNA of the CDR3 is TGTGCCAGCAGCTCACCTGTTGCGTCTAGCACAGATACGCAGTATTTT.

The rearrangement joins TRBV9 to TRBJ2-2; D is unclear. The germline CDR1 and CDR2 sequences are SGDLS and YYNGEE. The CDR3 runs 15 residues. V lost 0 bases and J lost 6, with 12 bases in between. The CDR3 is CASSVEPTESGELFF. DNA for the CDR3: TGTGCCAGCAGCGTAGAGCCCACGGAGTCCGGGGAGCTGTTTTTT.

The chain combines TRBV5-1 with TRBJ2-7; no clear D. Trimming took 0 bases from V and 7 from J, leaving 11 bases between them. CDR3 length: 13 amino acids. Looked up from germline, CDR1 is SGHRS and CDR2 is YFSETQ. The CDR3 DNA sequence: TGCGCCAGCAGCTTGGGTCTAACTGGGGAGCAGTACTTC. This sequence encodes CASSLGLTGEQYF.

This clone has just one count. The chain employs TRBV7-2 and TRBJ1-1; no definite D call. The CDR3 length is 14 residues. V lost 2 bases, J lost 9 bases, and 16 bases lay in between. Germline CDR1 reads SGHTA; CDR2 reads FQGNSA. The CDR3 sequence: CASSLSVADQKAFF. The CDR3 DNA sequence: TGTGCCAGCAGCTTAAGCGTGGCGGACCAGAAAGCTTTCTTT.

The rearrangement joins TRBV6-5 to TRBJ2-7, with a weak D call TRBD2 (5 bases). V was trimmed by 0 bases and J by 3 bases, leaving 9 bases between them. This CDR3 has 14 residues. CDR1 is MNHEY and CDR2 is SVGAGI in the germline V gene. CDR3 loop: CASSYSNGVYEQYF. The DNA for the CDR3 is TGTGCCAGCAGTTACTCCAACGGGGTCTACGAGCAGTACTTC.

This clone appeared a few times. The chain is built from TRBV5-5 and TRBJ2-5; D unresolved. CDR1 and CDR2 (germline): SGHKS, YYEKEE (reference sequence). Deletions cut 0 bases from V and 5 bases from J, with 11 bases between. The CDR3 sequence is 14 residues long. CDR3 residues: CASSLGLYSETQYF. CDR3 bases: TGTGCCAGCAGCTTGGGCCTATATAGCGAGACCCAGTACTTC.

This clone was picked up one time. This sequence joins TRBV9 and TRBJ2-2, with a possible D match to TRBD1 (5 bases). V dropped 0 bases and J dropped 6 bases, with 12 bases sitting between them. This CDR3 region has 15 residues. Germline assignment: CDR1 SGDLS and CDR2 YYNGEE. The CDR3 is CASSVGQGPSGELFF. CDR3 coding DNA: TGTGCCAGCAGCGTAGGCCAGGGTCCTTCCGGGGAGCTGTTTTTT.

The chain has TRBV5-1 and TRBJ2-3; 9 nucleotides align to TRBD2. V lost 0 bases to trimming and J lost 2 bases; unmatched junction nucleotides: 10. This CDR3 contains 18 residues. From germline, CDR1 is SGHRS and CDR2 YFSETQ. The CDR3 protein is CASSLAPPGLAATDTQYF. In DNA, the CDR3 is TGCGCCAGCAGCTTGGCCCCGCCGGGACTAGCAGCCACAGATACGCAGTATTTT.

The chain recombines TRBV15 with TRBJ1-2, with a possible D match to TRBD1 (5 bases). The germline gives CDR1 LNHNV, CDR2 YYDKDF (reference sequence). Trimming left V 5 bases short and J 1 base short, with 11 bases between. The CDR3 runs to 14 residues. The CDR3 region is CATSRRGFNYGYTF. The DNA for the CDR3 is TGTGCCACCAGCCGTCGGGGGTTTAACTATGGCTACACCTTC.

The J gene is TRBJ1-5, the V gene TRBV6-4; 7 bases align to TRBD1. V lost 4 bases to trimming and J lost 6 bases; unmatched junction nucleotides: 6. This CDR3 contains 14 residues. Germline V CDR1 and CDR2: MRHNA, SNTAGT. CDR3 bases: TGTGCCAGCAGTGGTCGACAGGGAGCTCAGCCCCAGCATTTT. It yields the protein CASSGRQGAQPQHF.

The rearrangement joins TRBV19 to TRBJ1-2; D not resolved. This CDR3 has 13 amino acids. V was cut by 3 bases and J by 8 bases, with 13 bases left in between. CDR1 is LNHDA, CDR2 SQIVND, per germline (reference sequence). In nucleotides, the CDR3 is TGTGCCAGTAGTATTAAGACGATTGACGGCTACACCTTC. Residues: CASSIKTIDGYTF.

Only a few counts were recorded for this clone. The V and J genes are TRBV30 and TRBJ1-1; D unresolved. Germline V gene data show CDR1 as GTSNPN and CDR2 as SVGIG (reference sequence). V was trimmed by 0 bases and J by 2 bases, leaving 7 bases between them. The CDR3 runs to 13 residues. Here the CDR3 reads CAWSVVRNTEAFF. In DNA form, the CDR3 reads TGTGCCTGGAGTGTTGTACGTAACACTGAAGCTTTCTTT.

The chain joins TRBV5-1 to TRBJ2-3; 10 nucleotides align to TRBD1. The CDR3 runs to 14 residues. The V gene's germline CDR1 is SGHRS and CDR2 YFSETQ. V lost 7 bases to trimming and J lost 3 bases; unmatched junction nucleotides: 5. Written as DNA, the CDR3 is TGCGCCAGCTCGGGACAGGGGTCTACAGATACGCAGTATTTT. This translates into CASSGQGSTDTQYF.

The chain carries TRBV3-1 (or the pseudogene TRBV3-2) and TRBJ2-7, with 9 bases matching TRBD1. CDR3 length: 14 amino acids. The germline V gene encodes CDR1 LGHDT and CDR2 YNNKEL (reference sequence). J gave up 4 bases and V 5 bases, and 6 bases lay outside the gene matches. CDR3 region: CASSYGTGMYEQYF. The DNA for the CDR3 is TGTGCCAGCAGCTATGGGACAGGGATGTACGAGCAGTACTTC.

The chain uses TRBV7-9 and TRBJ2-1; D uncertain. Trimming pared 1 base from V and 7 bases from J, leaving 5 bases between. This CDR3 spans 12 amino acids. Germline CDR1 is SEHNR and CDR2 is FQNEAQ (reference sequence). The CDR3 sequence is CASSLVGNEQFF. For the CDR3, the DNA is TGTGCCAGCAGCTTAGTTGGGAATGAGCAGTTCTTC.

This sequence joins TRBV27 and TRBJ1-2; the D is unclear. The CDR3 runs to 12 residues. Trimming cost V 8 bases and J 2 bases, with 9 bases left between them. Germline V gene sequence: CDR1 MNHEY, CDR2 SMNVEV (reference sequence). This chain's CDR3 is CASGESNYGYTF. The CDR3 nucleotides are TGTGCCAGCGGAGAAAGCAACTATGGCTACACCTTC.